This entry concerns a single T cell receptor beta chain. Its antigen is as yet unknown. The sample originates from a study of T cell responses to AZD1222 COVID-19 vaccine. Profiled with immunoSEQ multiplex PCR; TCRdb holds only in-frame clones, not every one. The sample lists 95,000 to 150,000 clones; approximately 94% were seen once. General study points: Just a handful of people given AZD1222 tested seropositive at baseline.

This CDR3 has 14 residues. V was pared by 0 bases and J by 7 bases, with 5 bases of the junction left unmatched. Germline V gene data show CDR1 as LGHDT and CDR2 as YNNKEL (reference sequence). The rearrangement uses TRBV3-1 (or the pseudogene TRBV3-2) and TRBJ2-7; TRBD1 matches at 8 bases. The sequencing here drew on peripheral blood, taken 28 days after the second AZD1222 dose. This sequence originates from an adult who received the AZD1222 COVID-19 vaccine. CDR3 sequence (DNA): TGTGCCAGCAGCCAAGACCAGGGGGCGCGAGAGCAGTACTTC. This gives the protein CASSQDQGAREQYF.